This T cell receptor beta chain was identified in a study of blood T cells in healthy people across ages. Study conclusions and caveats: Long-lived donors exceeded aged donors in naive CD4+ cells and diversity.

Details on this clonotype: The antigen is not known.

Trimming took off 8 bases at V and 2 bases at J, with 16 bases between the two ends. Germline V gives CDR1 ENHRY, CDR2 SYGVKD. The CDR3 has 14 residues. Using a J-beta primer mix together with a sample-barcoded 5' primer, a second PCR was run for 7 to 11 cycles. From the 5' RACE reads, TCRdb called clonotypes with MiXCR, one entry per CDR3 protein. The sample holds about 1,500,000 distinct CDR3 sequences, 42% seen once. Healthy Caucasians from Russia aged about 6 to 90 served as donors. This chain links TRBV10-3 with TRBJ2-7, with a weak D call TRBD2 (5 bases). The sequence came from a woman younger than 30 in good health. Sequencing was carried out using blood. The CDR3 sequence: CAIAEDSFPYEQYF. The CDR3 coding sequence is TGTGCCATCGCGGAGGACTCCTTCCCCTACGAGCAGTACTTC.